Below, one TCR beta chain is given with its context. The data derive from a study of cytomegalovirus exposure and HLA in healthy donors. The CDR3 sequence is 17 residues long. J was trimmed by 3 bases and V by 0 bases; bases with no gene match: 6. The primer mix had 60 Vbeta and 13 Jbeta primers. The repertoire was sequenced with immunoSEQ multiplex PCR; TCRdb's copy has only in-frame clones and lacks some. Of roughly 100,000 clones listed, roughly 80% were seen once; the top ten hold roughly 3.6%. Sequencing was done on a sample of PBMCs. The receptor's source is a man in his fifties or sixties in good health and CMV-seronegative. This sequence joins TRBV5-3 and TRBJ2-5, with TRBD2 identical over 12 bases. TRBV5-3 is an ORF, with its function uncertain. The CDR3 DNA is TGTGCCAGAAGCTTGGCCGCTAGCGGGGGGGGAGAAGAGACCCAGTACTTC. This sequence encodes CARSLAASGGGEETQYF.